This TCR beta chain comes out of a study of shared clonotypes between healthy human individuals. V lost 1 base, J lost 0 bases, and 2 bases stayed unmatched. This CDR3 comprises 15 residues. CDR1 and CDR2 from the germline V gene are GTSNPN and SVGIG (reference sequence). As to this clone: Its antigen is undetermined.

The CD4+ fraction was divided into a CD45RA+ naive subset and a CD45RA-negative memory subset. The authors loaded about 0.2 ug DNA, about 30,000 T cell genomes, into sorted-subset replicate PCRs. Measured with immunoSEQ multiplex PCR; TCRdb has only the in-frame clones, and not every one. The sample yields 2 million to 2.5 million clones, approximately 96% seen once. Study conclusions and caveats: Rarefaction showed sorted-subset sequencing was incomplete despite large depth.

The sample comprised naive CD4+ T cells sorted from blood. The subset denotes: CD45RA+ positively selected. The TCR originated in a man between 18 and 35 years old in good health. The J gene is TRBJ1-3, the V gene TRBV30, with 8 bases fitting TRBD1. CDR3 in DNA: TGTGCCTGGAGTGCGGGACAGGTCTCTGGAAACACCATATATTTT. Translating gives CAWSAGQVSGNTIYF.